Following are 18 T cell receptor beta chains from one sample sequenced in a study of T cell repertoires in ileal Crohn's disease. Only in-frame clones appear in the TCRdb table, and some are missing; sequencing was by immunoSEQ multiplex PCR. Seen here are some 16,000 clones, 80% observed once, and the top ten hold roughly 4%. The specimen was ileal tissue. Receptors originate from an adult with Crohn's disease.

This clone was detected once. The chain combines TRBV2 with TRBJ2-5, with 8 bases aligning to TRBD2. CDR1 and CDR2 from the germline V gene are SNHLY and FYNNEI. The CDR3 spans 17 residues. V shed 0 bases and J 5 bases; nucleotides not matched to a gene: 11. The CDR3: CASSEARTGGGRETQYF. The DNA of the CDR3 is TGTGCCAGCAGTGAAGCACGGACGGGAGGGGGGCGTGAGACCCAGTACTTC.

CDR3 protein: CASSLGRGFNEKLFF. CDR3 nucleotide sequence: TGTGCCAGCAGCTTAGGCAGAGGTTTTAATGAAAAACTGTTTTTT. The rearrangement joins TRBV7-6 to TRBJ1-4; D is ambiguous. CDR1 and CDR2 (germline): SGHVS, FNYEAQ. This CDR3 spans 15 amino acids. V was shortened by 1 base and J by 4 bases, with 10 bases between the two germline ends.

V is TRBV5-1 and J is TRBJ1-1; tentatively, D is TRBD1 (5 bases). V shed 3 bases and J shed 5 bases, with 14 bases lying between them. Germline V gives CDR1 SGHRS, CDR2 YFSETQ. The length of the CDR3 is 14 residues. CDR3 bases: TGCGCCAGCAGCTGGACGGGGGGGAGGACTGAAGCTTTCTTT. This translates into CASSWTGGRTEAFF.

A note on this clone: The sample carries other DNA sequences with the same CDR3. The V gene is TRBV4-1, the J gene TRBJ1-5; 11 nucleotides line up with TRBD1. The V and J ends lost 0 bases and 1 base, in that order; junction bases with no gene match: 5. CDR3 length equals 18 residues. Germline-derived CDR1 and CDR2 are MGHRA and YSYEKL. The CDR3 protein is CASSQEGQGAESNQPQHF. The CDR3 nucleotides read TGCGCCAGCAGCCAAGAAGGACAGGGGGCAGAAAGCAATCAGCCCCAGCATTTT.

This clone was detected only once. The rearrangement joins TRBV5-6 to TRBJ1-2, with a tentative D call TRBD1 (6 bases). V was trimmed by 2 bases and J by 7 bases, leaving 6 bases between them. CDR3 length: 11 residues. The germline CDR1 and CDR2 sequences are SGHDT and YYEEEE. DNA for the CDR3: TGTGCCAGCAGCTTACAGGGTGGCTACACCTTC. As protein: CASSLQGGYTF.

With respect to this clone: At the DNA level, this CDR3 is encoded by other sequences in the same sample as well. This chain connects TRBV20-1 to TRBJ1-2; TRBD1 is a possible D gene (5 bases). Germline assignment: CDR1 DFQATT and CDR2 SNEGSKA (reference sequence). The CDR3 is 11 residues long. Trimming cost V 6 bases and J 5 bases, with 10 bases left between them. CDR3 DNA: TGCAGTGCAGAAAGGGGTTATGGCTACACCTTC. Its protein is CSAERGYGYTF.

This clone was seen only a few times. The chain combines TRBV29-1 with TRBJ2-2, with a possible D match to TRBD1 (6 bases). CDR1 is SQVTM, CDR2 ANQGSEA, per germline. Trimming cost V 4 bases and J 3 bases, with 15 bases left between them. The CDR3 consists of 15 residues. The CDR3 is CSVGSGPGDTGELFF. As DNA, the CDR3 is TGCAGCGTTGGATCTGGTCCAGGGGACACCGGGGAGCTGTTTTTT.

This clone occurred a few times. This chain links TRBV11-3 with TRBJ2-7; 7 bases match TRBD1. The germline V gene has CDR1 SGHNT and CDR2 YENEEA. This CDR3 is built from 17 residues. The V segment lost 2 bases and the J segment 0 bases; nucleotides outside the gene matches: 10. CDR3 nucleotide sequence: TGTGCCAGCAGCTTATCTCTTTGGACAGGCTCCTCCTACGAGCAGTACGTC. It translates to CASSLSLWTGSSYEQYV.

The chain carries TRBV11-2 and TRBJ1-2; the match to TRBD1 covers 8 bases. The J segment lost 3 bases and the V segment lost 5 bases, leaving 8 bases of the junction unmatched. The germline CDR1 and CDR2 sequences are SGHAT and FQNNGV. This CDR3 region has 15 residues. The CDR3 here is CASSTYRGSDYGYTF. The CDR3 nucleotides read TGTGCCAGCAGCACCTACAGGGGGTCTGACTATGGCTACACCTTC.

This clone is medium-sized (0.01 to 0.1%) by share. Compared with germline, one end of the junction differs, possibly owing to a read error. The CDR3 loop reads CASSERMVVF. CDR3 DNA: TGTGCCAGCAGTGAGAGAATGGTAGTGTTT. This chain links TRBV6-1 with TRBJ1-4; D is undetermined. The germline CDR1 and CDR2 sequences are MNHNS and SASEGT. The CDR3 spans 10 residues.

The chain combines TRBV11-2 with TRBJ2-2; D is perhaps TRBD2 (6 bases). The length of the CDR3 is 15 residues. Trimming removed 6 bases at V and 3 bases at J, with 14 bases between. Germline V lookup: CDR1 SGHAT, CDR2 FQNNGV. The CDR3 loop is CASRRGGKDTGELFF. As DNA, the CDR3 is TGTGCCAGCAGGAGGGGCGGGAAGGACACCGGGGAGCTGTTTTTT.

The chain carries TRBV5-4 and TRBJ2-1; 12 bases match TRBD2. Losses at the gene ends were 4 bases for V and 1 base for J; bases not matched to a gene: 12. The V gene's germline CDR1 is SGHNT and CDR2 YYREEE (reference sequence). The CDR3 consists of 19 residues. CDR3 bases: TGTGCCAGCAGCGATATTGGGACTAGCGGGTTCAGGTCCTACAATGAGCAGTTCTTC. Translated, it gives CASSDIGTSGFRSYNEQFF.

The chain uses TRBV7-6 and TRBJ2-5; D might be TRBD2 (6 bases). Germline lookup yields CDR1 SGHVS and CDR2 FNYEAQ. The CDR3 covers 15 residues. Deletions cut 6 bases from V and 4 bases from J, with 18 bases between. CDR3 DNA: TGTGCCAGCAGTGAAGTAGCGGCCCTAGGAGAGACCCAGTACTTC. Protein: CASSEVAALGETQYF.

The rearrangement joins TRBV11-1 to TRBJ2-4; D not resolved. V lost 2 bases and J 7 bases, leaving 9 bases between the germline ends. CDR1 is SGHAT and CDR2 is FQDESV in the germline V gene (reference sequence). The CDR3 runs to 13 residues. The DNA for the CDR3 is TGTGCCAGCAGCTTAACCTTACATAACATTCAGTACTTC. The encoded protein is CASSLTLHNIQYF.

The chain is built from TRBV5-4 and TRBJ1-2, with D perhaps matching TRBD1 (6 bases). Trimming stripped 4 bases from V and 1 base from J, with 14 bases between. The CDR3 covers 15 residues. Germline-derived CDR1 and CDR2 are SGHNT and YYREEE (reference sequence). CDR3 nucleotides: TGTGCCAGCAGCCCTCCAGGGGCGGTTAACTATGGCTACACCTTC. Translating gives CASSPPGAVNYGYTF.

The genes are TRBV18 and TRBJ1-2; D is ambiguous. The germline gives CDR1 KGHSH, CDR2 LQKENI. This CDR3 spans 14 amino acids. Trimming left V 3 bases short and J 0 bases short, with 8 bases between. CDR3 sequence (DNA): TGTGCCAGCTCACCTGCGGGAACTAACTATGGCTACACCTTC. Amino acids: CASSPAGTNYGYTF.

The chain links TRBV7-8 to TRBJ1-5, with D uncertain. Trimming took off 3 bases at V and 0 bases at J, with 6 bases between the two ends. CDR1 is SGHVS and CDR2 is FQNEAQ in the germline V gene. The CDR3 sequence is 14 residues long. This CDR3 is CASSLVHSNQPQHF. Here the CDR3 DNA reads TGTGCCAGCAGCTTGGTACATAGCAATCAGCCCCAGCATTTT.

Here the CDR3 DNA reads TGCGCCAGCAGTGGACAGGGGGCGAACGGGGAGCTGTTTTTT. It codes for CASSGQGANGELFF. J is TRBJ2-2 and V is TRBV10-1; 10 nucleotides line up with TRBD1. The germline V gene encodes CDR1 WNHNN and CDR2 SYGVQD (reference sequence). The junction had 3 bases not matched to a gene; V was cut back by 4 bases and J by 7 bases. CDR3 length: 14 amino acids.